A single sample gave rise to the 9 T cell receptor beta chains below, sequenced in a study of T cell responses to AZD1222 COVID-19 vaccine. Sequencing was performed with immunoSEQ multiplex PCR; in TCRdb, only in-frame clones are kept and a portion is missing. Found here are around 120,000 clones, 92% of them singletons; the top ten hold more than 13%. The sequences come from peripheral blood, collected on day 0 of AZD1222 vaccination. The receptors originated from an adult in good health.

The V and J genes are TRBV12-3 or TRBV12-4 and TRBJ1-2, with D possibly matching TRBD1 (5 bases). The V gene lost 4 bases and the J gene lost 6 bases, with 6 bases spanning the gap. The CDR3 totals 11 residues. As DNA, the CDR3 is TGTGCCAGCAGTTCACAGGATGGCTACACCTTC. This gives the protein CASSSQDGYTF.

The table lists this clone with a few counts. This chain uses TRBV28 with TRBJ1-2; D remains unclear. In germline, CDR1 is MDHEN, CDR2 SYDVKM. V lost 5 bases to trimming and J lost 6 bases, with 16 bases between them. The CDR3 has 14 amino acids. The CDR3 DNA reads as TGTGCCAGCAGTCTAGCCCCGGGTCTCCATGGCTACACCTTC. Its translation: CASSLAPGLHGYTF.

A word on this clone: Sequence at one end of the junction differs from germline and may be a read error. The sample carries other DNA sequences with the same CDR3. This sequence joins TRBV5-4 and TRBJ2-5; the D gene is possibly TRBD1 (5 bases). CDR1 is SGHNT and CDR2 is YYREEE in the germline V gene (reference sequence). The CDR3 length is 13 residues. The CDR3: CASSEDIQETQYF. Written as DNA, the CDR3 is TGCGCCAGCAGCGAGGACATCCAAGAGACCCAGTACTTC.

V and J are TRBV28 and TRBJ1-2; a possible D gene is TRBD1 (5 bases). Looked up from germline, CDR1 is MDHEN and CDR2 is SYDVKM. The CDR3 runs 13 residues. Trimming pared 5 bases from V and 0 bases from J, leaving 7 bases between. Written as DNA, the CDR3 is TGTGCCAGCAGTGACAGCACTAACTATGGCTACACCTTC. It yields the protein CASSDSTNYGYTF.

The J gene is TRBJ2-2, the V gene TRBV19, with a weak D call TRBD2 (5 bases). The germline V gene has CDR1 LNHDA and CDR2 SQIVND (reference sequence). CDR3 size: 14 residues. V shed 6 bases and J shed 0 bases, with 8 bases lying between them. CDR3 region: CASRDWTNTGELFF. DNA of the CDR3: TGTGCCAGTAGGGACTGGACGAACACCGGGGAGCTGTTTTTT.

The chain joins TRBV6-1 to TRBJ2-5, with a tentative D call TRBD1 (6 bases). V lost 1 base to trimming and J lost 4 bases, with 10 bases between them. Germline V lookup: CDR1 MNHNS, CDR2 SASEGT. The CDR3 sequence is 14 residues long. In nucleotides, the CDR3 is TGTGCCAGCAGTGAAGACAGGGATCTAGAGACCCAGTACTTC. It is translated as CASSEDRDLETQYF.

V and J are TRBV10-3 and TRBJ2-7; D uncertain. V was cut by 4 bases and J by 5 bases, with 9 bases left in between. CDR1 is ENHRY, CDR2 SYGVKD, per germline. This CDR3 is 12 amino acids long. The CDR3 coding sequence is TGTGCCATCAGTGCAGCAGGCCACGAGCAGTACTTC. Protein: CAISAAGHEQYF.

The chain is built from TRBV30 and TRBJ2-5, with 13 nucleotides matching TRBD2. The CDR3 runs 15 residues. V lost 2 bases, J lost 5 bases, and 5 bases stayed unmatched. Per the germline V gene, CDR1 is GTSNPN and CDR2 is SVGIG (reference sequence). The CDR3 sequence is CAWSFTSGRAETQYF. For the CDR3, the DNA is TGTGCCTGGAGTTTCACTAGCGGGAGGGCCGAGACCCAGTACTTC.

This sequence joins TRBV2 and TRBJ1-1, with 9 bases that match TRBD1. The J segment lost 5 bases and the V segment lost 6 bases, leaving 7 bases of the junction unmatched. CDR1 SNHLY and CDR2 FYNNEI come from the germline V gene. The CDR3 runs to 14 residues. As DNA, the CDR3 is TGTGCCAGCAGAAGCCGGGACAGGGTGACTGAAGCTTTCTTT. Amino acids: CASRSRDRVTEAFF.